Following are 14 T cell receptor delta chains from one sample sequenced in a study of gammadelta T cells in human blood. TCRdb reanalysed the RT-PCR reads with CATT. The top ten hold roughly 24% of the sample, which has 700 to 900 delta-chain clones, around 51% seen once. The specimen sequenced was Vgamma9Vdelta2 gamma-delta T cells from cord blood. The receptors stem from a newborn.

Points on this clone: A far larger clone is one base from this, pointing to a likely read error. This same CDR3 is encoded by further DNA sequences in the sample. The V gene is TRDV2, the J gene TRDJ3; tentative D call: TRDD3 (5 bases). Germline loops: CDR1 GEAIGNYY, CDR2 EKD. This CDR3 contains 16 residues. The CDR3 nucleotides read TGTGCCTGTGACACACGCCTCTCCTGGGACACCCGACAGATGTTCTTC. It encodes CACDTRLSWDTRQMFF.

Note on this clone: This likely reflects a read error, since a far larger clone is one base away. The chain joins TRDV2 to TRDJ3; 12 bases align to TRDD3. The CDR3 is 20 amino acids. CDR1 is GEAIGNYY and CDR2 is EKD in the germline V gene. Trimming at V came to 2 bases and at J to 3 bases, leaving 10 bases not matched to a gene. The CDR3 coding sequence is TGTGCCTGTGACAGGGAGGCTGGGGGATACGTGGACTGGGACACCCGACAGATGTTTTTC. Translated, it gives CACDREAGGYVDWDTRQMFF.

As to this clone: A clone one base away is much larger, so this may be a read error. Other DNA sequences from this sample encode an identical CDR3 as well. The chain links TRDV2 to TRDJ3; 13 bases match TRDD3. Germline loops: CDR1 GEAIGNYY, CDR2 EKD. The CDR3 is 19 amino acids. CDR3 coding DNA: TGTGCCTGTGACAAGTACTGGGGGATACGCTCCTGGGACACCCGACAGATGTTTTTT. This sequence encodes CACDKYWGIRSWDTRQMFF.

Notes on this clone: A read error is likely here: a far larger clone is one base away. The genes are TRDV2 and TRDJ2; 12 bases fit TRDD3. CDR3 size: 19 residues. The germline V gene has CDR1 GEAIGNYY and CDR2 EKD. Losses at the gene ends were 3 bases for V and 0 bases for J; bases not matched to a gene: 10. In DNA form, the CDR3 reads TGTGCCTGTGACGTACTGGGGGATACTTTCCCCTCTTTGACAGCACAACTCTTCTTT. Translated, it gives CACDVLGDTFPSLTAQLFF.

The sample holds one count of this clone. Since a far larger clone is one base different, this is likely a read error. The sample holds other DNA sequences that translate to the same CDR3. V usage is TRDV2 and J usage is TRDJ1; D possibly corresponds to TRDD2 (9 bases). V shed 3 bases and J shed 5 bases, with 27 bases lying between them. The length of the CDR3 is 18 residues. Germline loops: CDR1 GEAIGNYY, CDR2 EKD. This chain's CDR3 is CACDPSFLRSGIRDKLIF. The CDR3, as DNA: TGTGCCTGTGACCCCTCCTTCCTACGTTCAGGGATACGGGATAAACTCATCTTT.

This clone came up once. The protein recorded in TCRdb matches a much larger clone and deviates from this DNA's translation at residue 3, suggesting a read error; the protein here is obtained by translating the DNA. V gene TRDV2 combines with J gene TRDJ1, with 10 bases lining up with TRDD3. Germline CDR1 reads GEAIGNYY; CDR2 reads EKD. The CDR3 covers 14 residues. CDR3 in DNA: TGTGCCTATGACCGTACTGGGGGATCGGATAAACTCATCTTT. Encoded protein: CAYDRTGGSDKLIF.

Comments on this clone: A single base is all that separates this from a far larger clone, so a read error is likely. The gene calls are TRDV2 and TRDJ3; 8 bases fit TRDD3. The length of the CDR3 is 19 residues. The ends lost 3 bases at V and 0 bases at J; junction bases unmatched: 9. From germline, CDR1 is GEAIGNYY and CDR2 EKD. DNA of the CDR3: TGTGCCTGTGACGCCGGATGGGGGATTGACTCCTGGGACACCCGACAGATGTTTTTC. Protein: CACDAGWGIDSWDTRQMFF.

This clone was picked up one time. A far larger clone is one nucleotide away, so this likely arose from a read error. This sample includes further DNA sequences coding for the same CDR3. The chain has TRDV2 and TRDJ3; 7 bases match TRDD3. V shed 3 bases, J shed 0 bases, and the junction held 7 bases outside the gene matches. Germline CDR1 GEAIGNYY, CDR2 EKD. The CDR3 sequence is 18 residues long. CDR3 nucleotides: TGTGCCTGTGACTCTCTGGGGGGAAGCTCCTGGGACACCCGACAGATGTTTTTC. It specifies CACDSLGGSSWDTRQMFF.

On this clone: The protein TCRdb gives is from a much larger clone and does not agree with this DNA's translation at residue 7, likely a read error; the protein shown here comes from the DNA. This chain joins TRDV2 and TRDJ1, with a weak D call TRDD3 (6 bases). Looked up from germline, CDR1 is GEAIGNYY and CDR2 is EKD. The ends were cut back, 2 bases at V and 2 bases at J, with 11 bases in the middle. This CDR3 region has 14 residues. As DNA, the CDR3 is TGTGCCTGTGACAGGGGATGCCCGACCGATAAACTCATCTTT. Its translation is CACDRGCPTDKLIF.

Relative to its sample, this clone is large. The same CDR3 is also encoded by other DNA sequences in this sample. The chain combines TRDV2 with TRDJ2; the D gene is possibly TRDD3 (5 bases). Trimming left V 4 bases short and J 0 bases short, with 14 bases between. The CDR3 length is 16 residues. The germline V gene has CDR1 GEAIGNYY and CDR2 EKD. CDR3 residues: CACEGLGTSLTAQLFF. As DNA, the CDR3 is TGTGCCTGTGAAGGCTTGGGGACTTCTTTGACAGCACAACTCTTCTTT.

By proportion, this clone is large. The sample contains more than one DNA sequence encoding this CDR3. The chain employs TRDV2 and TRDJ3; TRDD3 matches 12 bases. V dropped 2 bases and J dropped 0; count of bases not matched to a gene: 10. The germline V gene encodes CDR1 GEAIGNYY and CDR2 EKD. This CDR3 has 21 residues. The CDR3 here is CACDKRTGGYQSSWDTRQMFF. DNA for the CDR3: TGTGCCTGTGACAAACGTACTGGGGGATACCAAAGCTCCTGGGACACCCGACAGATGTTTTTC.

By share, this clone ranks as large. Other DNA sequences within the sample encode an identical CDR3. V gene TRDV2 combines with J gene TRDJ4, with 8 positions matching TRDD3. This CDR3 region has 13 residues. Germline CDR1 reads GEAIGNYY; CDR2 reads EKD. The trim removed 0 bases at V and 3 bases at J, leaving 2 bases unmatched. In nucleotides, the CDR3 is TGTGCCTGTGACACCTGGGGGATGGGACCCCTGATCTTT. It codes for CACDTWGMGPLIF.

Note on this clone: TCRdb attributes to this sequence the protein of a much larger clone, which differs from the DNA translation at residue 9; a read error is likely, and the protein displayed is translated from the DNA. The V and J genes are TRDV2 and TRDJ2, with TRDD3 identical over 8 bases. Germline V CDR1 and CDR2: GEAIGNYY, EKD. The CDR3 loop spans 16 amino acids. V shed 2 bases and J 0 bases; nucleotides not matched to a gene: 4. The chain's CDR3 is CACDKLGVTLTAQLFF. As DNA, the CDR3 is TGTGCCTGTGACAAACTGGGGGTCACTTTGACAGCACAACTCTTCTTT.

In the case of this clone: Since a far larger clone is one base different, this is likely a read error. This sequence joins TRDV2 and TRDJ2; D gene uncertain. Germline assignment: CDR1 GEAIGNYY and CDR2 EKD. This CDR3 comprises 18 residues. Deletions cut 1 base from V and 0 bases from J, with 17 bases between. The CDR3 DNA reads TGTGCCTGTGACACGGTTGAACCAGGAGATCCTTTGACAGCACAACTCTTCTTT. It encodes CACDTVEPGDPLTAQLFF.